Detailed here is one T cell receptor (beta chain). Its cognate antigen has yet to be identified. No much larger clone is present one base from it, and per-base qualities are unavailable. Clipping removes 4 bases from V and 7 bases from J, with 6 as the unmatched junction base count. The germline V gene gives CDR1 as MGHRA and CDR2 as YSYEKL. The cysteine opens and the phenylalanine closes a CDR3 of 14 amino acids. CDR3 DNA is the only sequence kept; it has 42 bases, read in frame from the first base. TCRbeta CDR3 regions were amplified from genomic DNA using the immunoSEQ Assay, a bias-controlled multiplex PCR. The study's own analysis went as follows. Within the assay, amplification of reference gene primers was used to estimate how many nucleated cells each sample contained. To quantify the absolute abundance of each unique TCRbeta CDR3 rearrangement, sequence reads were collapsed and filtered. Productive Simpson clonality was computed per sample as the square root of Simpson's diversity index over productive rearrangements. Here the immuneACCESS table is served through TCRdb, limited to in-frame sequences with V and J called. Missing clones are a known gap in these copies; in checked studies unresolved V genes cover under half, and the rest lacks a known reason. The DNA was the basis for D and trimming; V, J and clone size are from that table. In all, the sample holds around 9,800 clones, and 65% to 90% of those were seen once. Together, the top ten hold approximately 7.6% of the sample.

The collaborating institutions used their own protocols to collect whole blood in K2EDTA tubes. For TCRbeta analysis, collaborators shipped samples in one of three forms: frozen whole blood, isolated PBMCs, or DNA extracted from either of those sample types. This entry comes from a study of blood T cell repertoires in COVID-19 (dated by TCRdb to 2019 to 2021). Concerning the study at large: Samples covering the acute and convalescent phases of COVID-19 were provided by collaborators in the United States, Italy and Spain. Deeply sampled blood TCRbeta repertoires from subjects exposed to, actively infected with, or recovered from COVID-19 were included in the dataset. Nearly every sample came with metadata listing a de-identified subject ID, COVID-19 status, age in years and sex. Samples were obtained from the ongoing ImmuneRACE study (first 160 participants) and from over 1,000 subjects provided by 6 global collaborators. Where available, HLA class I and class II types were taken from metadata supplied by the sample provider and were not determined by assay-based typing. A freely available public database, intended as a resource for researchers studying the immune response to SARS-CoV-2, is where the repertoires were released. The material from the prospective study consisted of cDNA or gDNA derived from T cells, B-cell-depleted T cells, or PBMCs.

What the study reported, not specific to this receptor: The quantity of clinical and demographic metadata differed by source and by participant and was supplied without curation.

Sequencing was performed on peripheral blood. This TCR derives from a man between 70 and 80 years old with active COVID-19. In this chain, TRBV4-1 is recombined with TRBJ1-4, and TRBD1 aligns with 7 junction nucleotides. The nucleotide sequence reads as follows: TGCGCCAGCAGCCCCAAGGGGGCTGGTGAAAAACTGTTTTTT. Translated, it gives CASSPKGAGEKLFF.